What follows is one TCR beta chain and its context. With molecular barcodes, quantitative 5'-RACE was used to make the TCR beta libraries. MiXCR, applied by TCRdb to the 5' RACE reads, yields one record per CDR3 protein. The sample includes some 300,000 distinct CDR3 sequences, less than 25% of them seen just once. The sample comes from a study of CD8 T cells in ankylosing spondylitis. In germline, CDR1 is SQVTM, CDR2 ANQGSEA. There are 15 residues in the CDR3. V shed 6 bases and J shed 5 bases, with 19 bases lying between them. This chain uses TRBV29-1 with TRBJ2-2; TRBD2 is a possible D gene (6 bases). This sequence originates from a female donor with ankylosing spondylitis or in good health (not recorded which). Sequences were obtained from blood, either unsorted or a sorted T cell fraction (not recorded which). This chain's CDR3 is CSVAPGTLKTGELFF. The CDR3, as DNA: TGCAGCGTAGCTCCCGGGACTTTAAAGACCGGGGAGCTGTTTTTT.